Following are 18 T cell receptor beta chains from one sample sequenced in a study of T cell repertoires in cytomegalovirus infection (dated by TCRdb to the late 2010s). The reads were generated on an Illumina HiSeq 1500. TCRdb trimmed the raw reads at Q25, called clones with MiXCR and kept productive beta chains. Rows with a matching CDR3 protein are joined into one entry that keeps the most common DNA and genes. Here the sample has roughly 600,000 distinct CDR3 sequences; 20% to 25% occur a single time. 7% to 9% of the sample belongs to the ten largest clones. The sequenced sample was CD8+ T cells from PBMCs. The receptors shown here come from a human donor in good health (CMV status not recorded). Some clones in this sample may be carry-over from other donors' samples.

This clonotype was recorded a few times. The chain carries TRBV29-1 and TRBJ1-2, with D unclear. V lost 4 bases and J lost 6, with 18 bases in between. Germline CDR1 SQVTM, CDR2 ANQGSEA. CDR3 length equals 14 residues. The CDR3 is CSVVLPTRIDGYTF. The CDR3 coding sequence is TGCAGCGTTGTCCTCCCGACAAGGATTGATGGCTACACCTTC.

In this sample, this clonotype turned up a few times. The chain couples TRBV29-1 to TRBJ2-7, with TRBD1 as a possible D gene (5 bases). Germline loops: CDR1 SQVTM, CDR2 ANQGSEA. V dropped 1 base and J dropped 3 bases, with 7 bases sitting between them. The CDR3 covers 12 residues. As DNA, the CDR3 is TGCAGCGTTGAAGGACAGAACTACGAGCAGTACTTC. Its translation: CSVEGQNYEQYF.

This clonotype was picked up many times. The gene calls are TRBV7-6 and TRBJ2-1, with D unresolved. CDR1 is SGHVS, CDR2 FNYEAQ, per germline. V was pared by 5 bases and J by 8 bases, with 10 bases between. The CDR3 runs to 12 residues. The CDR3 DNA is TGTGCCAGCAGCGTTTCCCCCCATGAGCAGTTCTTC. This codes for CASSVSPHEQFF.

CDR3 loop: CSVEGRGPYEQYF. DNA for the CDR3: TGCAGCGTTGAAGGGCGGGGGCCCTACGAGCAGTACTTC. The rearrangement uses TRBV29-1 and TRBJ2-7, with D perhaps TRBD2 (7 bases). Germline assignment: CDR1 SQVTM and CDR2 ANQGSEA. V gave up 1 base and J gave up 2 bases, with 9 bases separating them. The CDR3 is 13 amino acids.

This clonotype was observed a few times. The genes are TRBV7-1 and TRBJ2-7; possible D gene TRBD1, 6 bases. TRBV7-1 is reported as an ORF; its role is uncertain. CDR3 length: 15 amino acids. Trimming pared 6 bases from V and 2 bases from J, leaving 17 bases between. The CDR3 DNA follows: TGTGCCAGCAGTCCGCGACAGGACAATCCCTACGAGCAGTACTTC. As protein: CASSPRQDNPYEQYF.

This clonotype was counted many times. The chain links TRBV7-6 to TRBJ2-2; tentatively, D is TRBD1 or TRBD2 (5 bases each). The germline V and J ends were trimmed by 3 bases and 3 bases, with 11 bases remaining between them. In germline, CDR1 is SGHVS, CDR2 FNYEAQ. This CDR3 spans 15 amino acids. Here the CDR3 DNA reads TGTGCCAGCAGCTTCCGGGACGGACACACCGGGGAGCTGTTTTTT. Translating gives CASSFRDGHTGELFF.

The chain carries TRBV7-6 and TRBJ2-5; 8 bases align to TRBD1. V lost 10 bases and J lost 1; bases outside the gene matches: 14. Per germline, CDR1 SGHVS and CDR2 FNYEAQ. This CDR3 has 16 residues. DNA of the CDR3: TGTGCCATCCCAACCTGGGACAGGCACGGCCAAGAGACCCAGTACTTC. Translating it yields CAIPTWDRHGQETQYF.

V gene TRBV13 combines with J gene TRBJ2-7; maybe TRBD1 (6 bases). The V gene's germline CDR1 is PRHDT and CDR2 FYEKMQ (reference sequence). The CDR3 consists of 13 residues. The V end was cut by 3 bases, the J end by 3 bases, with 9 bases between. CDR3 in amino acids: CASSFTGNYEQYF. The DNA for the CDR3 is TGTGCCAGCAGCTTTACAGGGAACTACGAGCAGTACTTC. The entire variable domain, with the rest obtained from reference TRBV13 and TRBJ2-7, is as follows: AAGVIQSPRHLIKEKRETATLKCYPIPRHDTVYWYQQGPGQDPQFLISFYEKMQSDKGSIPDRFSAQQFSDYHSELNMSSLELGDSALYFCASSFTGNYEQYFGPGTRLTVT.

In this sample, this clonotype turned up a few times. CDR3 loop: CSARSFSGGPSYNEQFF. The CDR3 DNA reads as TGCAGTGCTAGATCTTTTAGCGGGGGTCCTTCCTACAATGAGCAGTTCTTC. The chain joins TRBV20-1 to TRBJ2-1; 9 nucleotides line up with TRBD2. Germline V gives CDR1 DFQATT, CDR2 SNEGSKA (reference sequence). The CDR3 has 17 residues. The J segment lost 1 base and the V segment lost 2 bases, leaving 9 bases of the junction unmatched.

This clonotype was counted a few times. The rearrangement links TRBV20-1 to TRBJ1-1; tentative D call: TRBD1 (5 bases). This CDR3 region has 14 residues. Germline CDR1 and CDR2: DFQATT and SNEGSKA (reference sequence). V was clipped by 0 bases and J by 5 bases, with 13 bases between them. CDR3 coding DNA: TGCAGTGCTAGAGATGGTGGGGGAAGTACTGAAGCTTTCTTT. Translating gives CSARDGGGSTEAFF.

This clonotype came up once. The genes are TRBV29-1 and TRBJ1-2; D may be TRBD1 (6 bases). The CDR3 is 17 amino acids. Trimming pared 6 bases from V and 0 bases from J, leaving 23 bases between. Germline V CDR1 and CDR2: SQVTM, ANQGSEA. The CDR3 spells CSVIHSTKTGANYGYTF. The CDR3 DNA reads TGCAGCGTAATCCATTCAACTAAGACAGGCGCTAACTATGGCTACACCTTC. Full variable domain (missing parts from reference TRBV29-1 and TRBJ1-2): SAVISQKPSRDICQRGTSLTIQCQVDSQVTMMFWYRQQPGQSLTLIATANQGSEATYESGFVIDKFPISRPNLTFSTLTVSNMSPEDSSIYLCSVIHSTKTGANYGYTFGSGTRLTVV.

In its sample, this clonotype was seen many times. This chain joins TRBV7-8 and TRBJ2-7, with a tentative D call TRBD1 (5 bases). This CDR3 has 14 residues. The V gene lost 1 base and the J gene lost 7 bases, with 14 bases spanning the gap. Germline V gene lookup returns CDR1 SGHVS and CDR2 FQNEAQ. The CDR3 DNA sequence: TGTGCCAGCAGCTTAGGGCCGGCAGGGCCAGAGCAGTACGTC. Translating gives CASSLGPAGPEQYV.

This clonotype was detected many times. V is TRBV28 and J is TRBJ2-1; perhaps D is TRBD1 or TRBD2 (6 bases each). The CDR3 runs to 15 residues. Trimming removed 6 bases at V and 5 bases at J, with 17 bases between. CDR1 and CDR2 from the germline V gene are MDHEN and SYDVKM. The CDR3 sequence: CASSRGGGTHNEQFF. DNA of the CDR3: TGTGCCAGCAGCCGAGGGGGAGGCACACACAATGAGCAGTTCTTC.

The CDR3 DNA is TGTGCCAGCGAACTGCGGGACAATGAGCAGTTCTTC. This gives the protein CASELRDNEQFF. The chain recombines TRBV7-9 with TRBJ2-1, with D possibly being TRBD2 (5 bases). Germline V lookup: CDR1 SEHNR, CDR2 FQNEAQ (reference sequence). The CDR3 length is 12 residues. V lost 8 bases and J lost 5, with 10 bases in between.

This clonotype has more than one count but fewer than ten. The chain is built from TRBV4-1 and TRBJ2-2; D perhaps matches TRBD1 (5 bases). The germline gives CDR1 MGHRA, CDR2 YSYEKL. This CDR3 region has 15 residues. V was trimmed by 0 bases and J by 5 bases, leaving 10 bases between them. DNA for the CDR3: TGCGCCAGCAGCCAAGAACAGGAGTGGACCGGGGAGCTGTTTTTT. This codes for CASSQEQEWTGELFF.

This clonotype was picked up a small number of times. V gene TRBV6-2 or TRBV6-3 combines with J gene TRBJ1-5; D unclear. Germline CDR1 is MNHEY and CDR2 is SVGEGT. Trimming shortened V by 2 bases and J by 3 bases, and 8 bases separated the two germline ends. The CDR3 loop spans 14 amino acids. Here the CDR3 reads CASSYTVYNQPQHF. The CDR3 nucleotides are TGTGCCAGCAGTTACACAGTATACAATCAGCCCCAGCATTTT.

The chain carries TRBV7-9 and TRBJ1-4, with 7 positions matching TRBD1. This CDR3 region has 16 residues. V shed 5 bases and J 5 bases; nucleotides not matched to a gene: 11. Germline V lookup: CDR1 SEHNR, CDR2 FQNEAQ (reference sequence). CDR3 region: CASSPQLDRKNEKLFF. Written as DNA, the CDR3 is TGTGCCAGCAGCCCACAATTGGACAGGAAGAATGAAAAACTGTTTTTT.

The chain employs TRBV19 and TRBJ2-7; D possibly uses TRBD1 or TRBD2 (5 bases each). Germline lookup yields CDR1 LNHDA and CDR2 SQIVND (reference sequence). The CDR3 covers 15 residues. V shed 7 bases and J shed 3 bases, with 19 bases lying between them. As DNA, the CDR3 is TGTGCCAGTACCTGGAGTGGGGCAGGGAGCTACGAGCAGTACTTC. Its protein product is CASTWSGAGSYEQYF.